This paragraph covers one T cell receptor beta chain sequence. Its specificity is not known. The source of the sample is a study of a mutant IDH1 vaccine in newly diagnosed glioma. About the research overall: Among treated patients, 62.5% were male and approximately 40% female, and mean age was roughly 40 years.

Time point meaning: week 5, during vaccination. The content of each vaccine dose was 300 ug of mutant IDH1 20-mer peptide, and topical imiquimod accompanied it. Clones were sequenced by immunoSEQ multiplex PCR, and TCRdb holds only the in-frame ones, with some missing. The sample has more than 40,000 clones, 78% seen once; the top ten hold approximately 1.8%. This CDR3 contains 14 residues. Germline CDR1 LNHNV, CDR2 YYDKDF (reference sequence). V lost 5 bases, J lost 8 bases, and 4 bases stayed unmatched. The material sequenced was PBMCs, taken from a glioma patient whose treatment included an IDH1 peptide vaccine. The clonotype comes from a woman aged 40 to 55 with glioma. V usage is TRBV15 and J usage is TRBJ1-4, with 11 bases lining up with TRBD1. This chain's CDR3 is CATSQGQGGEKLFF. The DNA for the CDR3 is TGTGCCACCAGCCAGGGACAGGGGGGGGAAAAACTGTTTTTT.